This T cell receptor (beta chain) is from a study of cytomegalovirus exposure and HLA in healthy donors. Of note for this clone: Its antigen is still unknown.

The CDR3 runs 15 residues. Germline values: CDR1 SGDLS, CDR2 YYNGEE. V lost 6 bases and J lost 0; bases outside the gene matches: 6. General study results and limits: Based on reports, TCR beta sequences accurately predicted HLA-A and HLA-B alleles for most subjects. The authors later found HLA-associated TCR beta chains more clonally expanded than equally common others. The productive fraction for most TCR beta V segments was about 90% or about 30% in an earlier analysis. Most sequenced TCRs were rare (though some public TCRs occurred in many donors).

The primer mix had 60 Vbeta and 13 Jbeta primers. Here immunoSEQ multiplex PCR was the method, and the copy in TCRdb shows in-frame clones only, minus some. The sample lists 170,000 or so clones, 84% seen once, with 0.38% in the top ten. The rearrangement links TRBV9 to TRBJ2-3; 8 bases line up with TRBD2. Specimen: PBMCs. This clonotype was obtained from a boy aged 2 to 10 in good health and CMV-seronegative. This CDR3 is CASTLSGTSTDTQYF. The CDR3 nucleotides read TGTGCCAGCACTCTTAGCGGGACTAGCACAGATACGCAGTATTTT.